Included here is one TCR beta chain sequence, with context. The data are from a study of response to subunit inactivated influenza vaccine. Germline lookup yields CDR1 MNHNS and CDR2 SASEGT. The CDR3 is 16 residues long. The J segment lost 3 bases and the V segment lost 6 bases, leaving 7 bases of the junction unmatched. From the RT-PCR reads, TCRdb called clonotypes with MiXCR, one entry per CDR3 protein. Of 500,000 or so distinct CDR3 sequences listed, roughly 11% were seen once; the top ten hold about 12%. The genes are TRBV6-1 and TRBJ2-7; the match to TRBD2 covers 14 bases. This TCR was sampled from a man aged 50 to 59 who received an inactivated influenza vaccine. Sequenced material: PBMCs from blood, taken roughly 45 days after vaccination. CDR3 coding DNA: TGTGCCAGCAGGAGGGGACTAGCGGGAGAACTCTACGAGCAGTACTTC. Encoded protein: CASRRGLAGELYEQYF.